The entry that follows covers one TCR beta chain sequence. The V segment lost 4 bases and the J segment 4 bases; nucleotides outside the gene matches: 9. The CDR3 is made up of 15 amino acids. The germline gives CDR1 SGHNT, CDR2 YYREEE (reference sequence). This table comes from immunoSEQ multiplex PCR, and its TCRdb copy is limited to in-frame clones, with some not included. The table shows nearly 110,000 clones, with around 80% occurring only once. The entry originates in a study of blood T cell repertoires in COVID-19. Across the study: Researchers got acute and convalescent COVID-19 samples from the United States, Italy and Spain. From T cells, B-cell-depleted T cells, or PBMCs came the material, which was cDNA or gDNA.

The sample was peripheral blood. The J gene is TRBJ2-3, the V gene TRBV5-4; 7 positions agree with TRBD2. The receptor was isolated from an older woman with acute or convalescent COVID-19. The CDR3 DNA reads as TGTGCCAGCAGCACCCAGCGGGGTGAACCAGATACGCAGTATTTT. It codes for CASSTQRGEPDTQYF.